This T cell receptor beta chain was sequenced in a study of blood T cell repertoires in COVID-19. CDR3 length equals 16 residues. Germline V lookup: CDR1 LGHNT, CDR2 FRNRAP. With 5 bases clipped from V and 2 bases from J, the junction kept 8 bases outside the gene matches. Only in-frame clones appear in the TCRdb table, and some are missing; sequencing was by immunoSEQ multiplex PCR. The sample includes 60,000 to 85,000 clones, more than 75% of them seen just once. Sample: peripheral blood. This sequence joins TRBV12-5 and TRBJ1-5, with 8 bases lining up with TRBD1. This receptor was taken from a woman aged 60-70 years with acute or convalescent COVID-19. The CDR3 protein is CASGPPTGEGNQPQHF. The CDR3 bases are TGTGCTAGTGGTCCCCCGACAGGGGAGGGCAATCAGCCCCAGCATTTT.